This TCR beta chain was identified during a study of graft-versus-host responses after intestinal transplantation. The wider study: Among the recipients, all got anti-thymocyte globulin induction and then tacrolimus and steroids for 3 to 4 years. General observations from the study: Some patients had graft-donor T cell macrochimerism. In their allografts, the ratios of graft-versus-host to host-versus-graft T cell clones were high.

The data were produced by immunoSEQ multiplex PCR, yet TCRdb's version contains in-frame clones alone and is incomplete. Of just over 70,000 clones listed, approximately 80% were seen once; the top ten hold about 0.4%. The sample holds a few counts of this clone. Its specificity is unknown. The TCR sequence derives from a human donor who was the organ donor for an intestinal transplant. Specimen: unstimulated CD4+ T cells sorted from spleen or lymph node cells, collected before transplant.

DNA of the CDR3: TGTGCCAGCAGCTTAGGTCTCCGGGGGGGCCTTGGGACCCAGTACTTC. Translated: CASSLGLRGGLGTQYF. J is TRBJ2-5 and V is TRBV11-1, with 8 bases fitting TRBD2. This CDR3 has 16 residues. Germline values: CDR1 SGHAT, CDR2 FQDESV (reference sequence). V gave up 1 base and J gave up 7 bases; unmatched junction bases: 11.